Listed below are T cell receptor beta chains from one sample, sequenced in a study of blood T cells in healthy people across ages. TCRdb recomputed calls from the 5' RACE reads with MiXCR, one row per CDR3 protein. The data show 1.5 million to 2 million distinct CDR3 sequences, about 35% seen once. Sequencing was carried out using blood. These receptors were collected from a young woman in good health. CDR3s include the opening cysteine and the closing phenylalanine or tryptophan. A D gene is named only where the DNA matches it firmly. The size entry is marked missing in some rows and otherwise reads once, few, many or a size class.

v_gene	abundance	j_gene	d_gene	CDR3nt	CDR3aa
TRBV7-9	.	TRBJ1-2	TRBD1	TGTGCCAGCAGCGAACGATATGACAGGGAGAGCTATGGCTACACCTTC	CASSERYDRESYGYTF
TRBV7-3	few	TRBJ2-1	TRBD2	TGTGCCAGCAGTTCGATCTCCGGGACTAGCGGGCCCGGCTCCTACAATGAGCAGTTCTTC	CASSSISGTSGPGSYNEQFF
TRBV5-1	.	TRBJ2-3	TRBD2	TGCGCCAGCAGCTTGGGTTCTAGCGGGAGGTATACAGATACGCAGTATTTT	CASSLGSSGRYTDTQYF
TRBV7-2	.	TRBJ2-3	.	TGTGCCAGCAGCCCGAAGGGGGTGGATACGCAGTATTTT	CASSPKGVDTQYF
TRBV20-1	few	TRBJ1-5	.	TGCAGTGCTCTCAGGTCCCGCCAGCCCCAGCATTTT	CSALRSRQPQHF
TRBV5-1	few	TRBJ2-3	.	TGCGCCAGCAGCTTGAGAGGTTCCGCAGATACGCAGTATTTT	CASSLRGSADTQYF
TRBV7-9	.	TRBJ2-5	.	TGTGCCAGCAGCTTATCCCAAAAGGCGGGAGAGACCCAGTACTTC	CASSLSQKAGETQYF
TRBV7-8	few	TRBJ2-3	.	TGTGCCAGCAGCCCGCGGGACAGTGCAGATACGCAGTATTTT	CASSPRDSADTQYF
TRBV4-2	.	TRBJ1-6	.	TGTGCCAGCAGCCAAGAAGGCGATATGGGGGCCACCTATAATTCACCCCTCCACTTT	CASSQEGDMGATYNSPLHF
TRBV12-3/TRBV12-4	.	TRBJ1-1	TRBD1	TGTGCCAGCAGTCCACAGGGGGCAGGGGACACTGAAGCTTTCTTT	CASSPQGAGDTEAFF
TRBV27	few	TRBJ2-7	.	TGTGCCAGCAGTTTATTCGGAGCGGAGGCGGCCTACGAGCAGTACTTC	CASSLFGAEAAYEQYF
TRBV20-1	.	TRBJ2-3	TRBD2	TGCAGTGCTGGCGGGACTAGCGGGGGGGCTGGATCGCAGTATTTT	CSAGGTSGGAGSQYF
TRBV27	.	TRBJ1-2	TRBD1	TGTGCCAGCAGTTCATGGACAGGGTATGGCTACACCTTC	CASSSWTGYGYTF
TRBV27	many	TRBJ2-1	.	TGTGCCAGCAGCTTAGGTCGCCTGAGCAATGAGCAGTTCTTC	CASSLGRLSNEQFF
TRBV20-1	few	TRBJ2-2	TRBD2	TGCAGTGCAACTAGCGGGAAGAGTGAGACCGGGGAGCTGTTTTTT	CSATSGKSETGELFF
TRBV27	few	TRBJ1-2	.	TGTGCCAGCAGTCGCCATGAGGGGAACTATGGCTACACCTTC	CASSRHEGNYGYTF
TRBV12-3/TRBV12-4	few	TRBJ2-7	.	TGTGCCAGCAGTCTCCTCCCTACAGGAAACGAGCAGTACTTC	CASSLLPTGNEQYF
TRBV6-5	few	TRBJ1-5	.	TGTGCCAGCAGTTGGGGAAATAATCAGCCCCAGCATTTT	CASSWGNNQPQHF
TRBV5-1	.	TRBJ1-6	.	TGCGCCAGCAGCTCGAACCGGGACCAACTGGCTTCACCTCTCCACTTT	CASSSNRDQLASPLHF
TRBV3-1	few	TRBJ1-1	.	TGTGCCAGCAGCCAAGTTGGCGTGCGCACTGAAGCTTTCTTT	CASSQVGVRTEAFF
TRBV4-1	many	TRBJ2-7	.	TGCGCCAGCAGCCAACATAACGCGGAGTTACAGGTGGGGGTTTACGAGCAGTACTTC	CASSQHNAELQVGVYEQYF
TRBV15	.	TRBJ2-7	TRBD1	TGTGCCACCAGCTTTGGACAGGGCTACGAGCAGTACTTC	CATSFGQGYEQYF
TRBV7-2	.	TRBJ2-1	TRBD2	TGTGCCAGCAGCAAAGCCCCTAGCGGGGGGTTTAATGAGCAGTTCTTC	CASSKAPSGGFNEQFF